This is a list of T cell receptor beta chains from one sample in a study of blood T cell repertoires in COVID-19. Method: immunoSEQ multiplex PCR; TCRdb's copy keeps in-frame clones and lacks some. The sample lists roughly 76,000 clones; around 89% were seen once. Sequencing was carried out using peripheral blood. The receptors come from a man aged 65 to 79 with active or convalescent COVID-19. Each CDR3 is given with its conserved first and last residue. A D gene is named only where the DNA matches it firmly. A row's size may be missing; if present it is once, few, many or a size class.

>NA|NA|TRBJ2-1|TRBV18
CASRIGGNEQFF
TGTGCCAGCCGAATCGGGGGCAATGAGCAGTTCTTC
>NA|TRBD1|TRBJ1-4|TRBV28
CASNGRGHSANEKLFF
TGTGCCAGCAATGGCAGGGGGCATTCGGCTAATGAAAAACTGTTTTTT
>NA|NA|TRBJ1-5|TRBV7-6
CASSSGPDQPQHF
TGTGCCAGCAGCTCCGGTCCGGATCAGCCCCAGCATTTT
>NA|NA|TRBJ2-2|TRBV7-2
CASSRVGEGELFF
TGTGCCAGCAGCAGAGTAGGGGAAGGGGAGCTGTTTTTT
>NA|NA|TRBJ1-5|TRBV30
CAWSRQGPQPQHF
TGTGCCTGGAGTCGGCAGGGGCCCCAGCCCCAGCATTTT
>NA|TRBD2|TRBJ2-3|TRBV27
CASSLTSGRGTDTQYF
TGTGCCAGCAGTTTGACTAGCGGGAGGGGCACAGATACGCAGTATTTT
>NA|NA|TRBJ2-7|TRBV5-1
CASSASRGRSEQYF
TGCGCCAGCAGCGCTTCCAGGGGTCGAAGCGAGCAGTACTTC
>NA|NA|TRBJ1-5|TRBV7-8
CASSPDRLYGNQPQHF
TGTGCCAGCAGCCCCGACAGGTTGTACGGCAATCAGCCCCAGCATTTT
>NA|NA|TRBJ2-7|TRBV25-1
CASSEVRTSYEQYF
TGTGCCAGCAGTGAAGTCAGGACTTCCTACGAGCAGTACTTC
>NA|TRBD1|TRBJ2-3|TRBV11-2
CASSLSGGNTQYF
TGTGCCAGCAGCTTGTCAGGGGGTAATACGCAGTATTTT
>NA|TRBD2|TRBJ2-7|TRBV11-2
CASSLGLAATYEQYF
TGTGCCAGCAGCTTAGGACTAGCCGCGACCTACGAGCAGTACTTC
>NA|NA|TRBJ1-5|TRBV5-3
CARSSFAGGNQPQHF
TGTGCCAGAAGCTCCTTCGCAGGGGGCAATCAGCCCCAGCATTTT
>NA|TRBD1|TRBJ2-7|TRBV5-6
CASSYYRGASYEQYF
TGTGCCAGCAGCTATTACAGGGGAGCGTCCTACGAGCAGTACTTC
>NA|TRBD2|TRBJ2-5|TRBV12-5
CASGHGTSGGGETQYF
TGTGCTAGTGGCCACGGGACTAGCGGGGGAGGAGAGACCCAGTACTTC
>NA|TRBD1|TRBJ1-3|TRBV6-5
CASSNRGRGRNTIYF
TGTGCCAGCAGTAACCGGGGCAGGGGGCGAAACACCATATATTTT
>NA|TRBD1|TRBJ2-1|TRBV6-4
CASSSRGDRLYNEQFF
TGTGCCAGCAGTTCCAGGGGGGACAGGCTATACAATGAGCAGTTCTTC
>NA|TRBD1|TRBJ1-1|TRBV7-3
CASSLPDRLNTEAFF
TGTGCCAGCAGCTTACCGGACAGGCTGAACACTGAAGCTTTCTTT
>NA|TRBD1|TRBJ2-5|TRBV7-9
CASGIFGQAEETQYF
TGTGCCAGCGGTATTTTCGGACAGGCAGAAGAGACCCAGTACTTC
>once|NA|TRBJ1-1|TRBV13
CASSKDTNTEAFF
TGTGCCAGCAGCAAAGATACTAACACTGAAGCTTTCTTT
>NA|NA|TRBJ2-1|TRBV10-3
CAISESWDSNEQFF
TGTGCCATCAGTGAGTCGTGGGACTCCAATGAGCAGTTCTTC
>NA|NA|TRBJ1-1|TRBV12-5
CANPQQGPNTEAFF
TGTGCTAACCCCCAGCAGGGGCCGAACACTGAAGCTTTCTTT
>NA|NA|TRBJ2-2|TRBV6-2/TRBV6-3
CASSFANTGELFF
TGTGCCAGCAGTTTCGCGAACACCGGGGAGCTGTTTTTT
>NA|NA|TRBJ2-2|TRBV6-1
CASSEERHTTNTGELFF
TGTGCCAGCAGTGAAGAGAGACATACAACGAACACCGGGGAGCTGTTTTTT
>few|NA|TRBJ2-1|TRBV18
CASSPLDNEQFF
TGTGCCAGCTCACCGCTAGACAATGAGCAGTTCTTC
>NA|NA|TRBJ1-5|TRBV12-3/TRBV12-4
CASSLAGSSQHF
TGTGCCAGCAGTTTAGCCGGTTCGTCCCAGCATTTT
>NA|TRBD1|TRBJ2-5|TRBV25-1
CASGQGARETQYF
TGTGCCAGCGGACAGGGGGCCCGGGAGACCCAGTACTTC
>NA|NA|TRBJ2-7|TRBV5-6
CASSLVGRKGAF
TGTGCCAGCAGCTTGGTCGGACGCAAGGGAGCCTTC
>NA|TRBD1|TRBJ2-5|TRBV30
CAWSRGTGTPQKTQYF
TGTGCCTGGAGTCGAGGGACAGGGACCCCGCAGAAGACCCAGTACTTC
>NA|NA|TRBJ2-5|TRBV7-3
CASSFGAEETQYF
TGTGCCAGCAGCTTTGGTGCGGAGGAGACCCAGTACTTC
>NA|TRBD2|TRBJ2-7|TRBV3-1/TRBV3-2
CASSPSAAGGFYEQYF
TGTGCCAGCAGCCCGTCTGCGGCGGGAGGGTTCTACGAGCAGTACTTC
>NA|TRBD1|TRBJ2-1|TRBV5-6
CASSPGTEYNEQFF
TGTGCCAGCAGCCCCGGGACAGAATACAATGAGCAGTTCTTC
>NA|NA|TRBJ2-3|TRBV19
CASSNGAGQRTDTQYF
TGTGCCAGTAGTAATGGGGCAGGTCAACGCACAGATACGCAGTATTTT
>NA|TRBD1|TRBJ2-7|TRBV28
CASSSPGTGAPYEQYF
TGTGCCAGCAGCTCCCCCGGGACAGGGGCCCCCTACGAGCAGTACTTC
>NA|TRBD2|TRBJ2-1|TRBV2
CASRGLAGGRTYNEQFF
TGTGCCAGCCGGGGACTAGCGGGAGGGCGGACCTACAATGAGCAGTTCTTC
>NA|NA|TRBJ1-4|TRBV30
CAWSVRVQGKLFF
TGTGCCTGGAGTGTACGAGTACAGGGAAAACTGTTTTTT
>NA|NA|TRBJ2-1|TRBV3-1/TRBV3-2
CASSPSGITNEQFF
TGTGCCAGCAGCCCGAGCGGAATTACCAATGAGCAGTTCTTC
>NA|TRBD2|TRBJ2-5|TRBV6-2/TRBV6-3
CASSSRPGGAETQYF
TGTGCCAGCAGTTCAAGACCCGGGGGGGCCGAGACCCAGTACTTC
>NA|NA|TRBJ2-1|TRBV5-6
CASSDYRVDNEQFF
TGTGCCAGCAGCGATTACAGGGTCGACAATGAGCAGTTCTTC
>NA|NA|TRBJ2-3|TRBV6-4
CASSVTRTDTQYF
TGTGCCAGCAGTGTTACGAGGACAGATACGCAGTATTTT
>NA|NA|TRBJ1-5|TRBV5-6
CASSSLRVLHSNQPQHF
TGTGCCAGCAGCTCCCTCCGGGTCCTCCATAGCAATCAGCCCCAGCATTTT
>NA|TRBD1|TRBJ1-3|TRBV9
CASSVAQGSGNTIYF
TGTGCCAGCAGCGTAGCACAGGGGTCAGGAAACACCATATATTTT
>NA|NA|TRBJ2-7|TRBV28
CASSTGQPYEQYF
TGTGCCAGCAGTACCGGACAGCCTTACGAGCAGTACTTC
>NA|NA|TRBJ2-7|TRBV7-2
CASSSRDGTYEQYF
TGTGCCAGCAGCTCGCGGGACGGGACCTACGAGCAGTACTTC
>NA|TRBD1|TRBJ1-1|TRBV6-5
CASSYDRVNTEAFF
TGTGCCAGCAGTTACGACAGGGTGAACACTGAAGCTTTCTTT
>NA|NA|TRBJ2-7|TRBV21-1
CASSTPGQGTYEQYF
TGTGCCAGCAGCACACCGGGACAGGGCACCTACGAGCAGTACTTC
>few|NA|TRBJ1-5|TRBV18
CASSPDRQGSQHF
TGTGCCAGCTCACCAGATCGGCAGGGGTCCCAGCATTTT
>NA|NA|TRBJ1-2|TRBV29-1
CSVEDPRVGYTF
TGCAGCGTTGAAGATCCCAGGGTTGGCTACACCTTC
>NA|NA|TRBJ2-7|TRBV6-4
CASSDSIPGAYEQYF
TGTGCCAGCAGTGACTCGATCCCAGGGGCCTACGAGCAGTACTTC
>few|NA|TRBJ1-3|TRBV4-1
CASSRRDDSGNTIYF
TGCGCCAGCAGCCGACGGGATGACTCTGGAAACACCATATATTTT
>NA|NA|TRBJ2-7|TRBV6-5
CASSYSRTSSYEQYF
TGTGCCAGCAGTTACTCAAGAACAAGCTCCTACGAGCAGTACTTC
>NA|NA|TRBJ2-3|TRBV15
CATSNPTGLSTDTQYF
TGTGCCACCAGCAACCCCACGGGACTTAGCACAGATACGCAGTATTTT